The clone carrying this TCR beta chain was observed a few times. This sample was taken from a study of T-cell memory formation after mild COVID-19. Germline V gene data show CDR1 as LGHDT and CDR2 as YNNKEL (reference sequence). CDR3 length: 16 amino acids. After removal of 2 bases from V and 1 base from J, the junction contained 3 bases not matched to a gene. TCRdb passed the 5' RACE reads through MiXCR, listing each CDR3 protein once. Here the sample spans around 83,000 distinct CDR3 sequences, 20% to 25% being singletons. Input material: PBMCs or a T cell subset sorted from them (not recorded which). The chain employs TRBV3-1 and TRBJ2-7; TRBD1 matches at 12 bases. This receptor was obtained from a man younger than 35 who had mild COVID-19 (a few samples of this study predate the infection). Cell type and time point are not known. The CDR3 is CASSQRDRGLSYEQYV. The CDR3 DNA is TGTGCCAGCAGCCAAAGGGACAGGGGGCTTTCCTACGAGCAGTACGTC.